These T cell receptor beta chains were read from a single sample in a study of metastatic and nonmetastatic thyroid tumors. TCRdb redid the clone calls on the PCR reads using MiXCR. Here the sample spans approximately 18,000 clones, about 26% being singletons. The sample was tumor tissue. These receptors came from a female donor with papillary thyroid cancer or a benign thyroid nodule (not recorded which). Some clones in this sample may be carry-over from other donors' samples. Each CDR3 is given with its conserved first and last residue. The order of the fields is clone size, V gene, D gene, J gene, CDR3 protein, CDR3 DNA. A D gene is named only where the DNA matches it firmly. Clone size is not always given. Where it is, it says once, few, many or a class for expanded clones.

>-|TRBV6-4|TRBD1|TRBJ2-7
CASSEDRGSYEQYF
TGTGCCAGCAGTGAGGACAGGGGCAGCTACGAGCAGTACTTC
>-|TRBV9|-|TRBJ1-3
CASSAAGTHRKTIYF
TGTGCCAGCAGCGCCGCAGGGACACATAGAAAAACCATATATTTT
>many|TRBV29-1|TRBD2|TRBJ2-2
CSVRGRATGELFF
TGCAGCGTCCGCGGGAGGGCGACCGGGGAGCTGTTTTTT
>many|TRBV7-3|-|TRBJ1-6
CASSFDRNSPLHF
TGTGCCAGCAGCTTTGACCGCAATTCACCCCTCCACTTT
>medium-sized|TRBV10-2|-|TRBJ1-1
CASSPGWGTEAFF
TGCGCCAGCAGTCCGGGGTGGGGGACTGAAGCTTTCTTT
>medium-sized|TRBV19|TRBD1|TRBJ1-6
CASSKTGGSPLHF
TGTGCCAGTAGTAAGACAGGGGGTTCACCCCTCCACTTT
>-|TRBV5-5|-|TRBJ2-7
CAISCPGGEQYF
TGTGCCATCAGCTGTCCCGGGGGCGAGCAGTACTTC
>many|TRBV30|-|TRBJ2-5
CAWSPKETQYF
TGTGCCTGGTCTCCGAAGGAGACCCAGTACTTC
>many|TRBV2|-|TRBJ1-4
CASSEWAGANEKLFF
TGTGCCAGCAGTGAATGGGCGGGGGCTAATGAAAAACTGTTTTTT
>many|TRBV7-7|TRBD2|TRBJ2-7
CASSLGPAGVHEQYF
TGTGCTAGCAGCTTAGGGCCAGCGGGAGTCCACGAGCAGTACTTC
>few|TRBV12-3/TRBV12-4|-|TRBJ2-6
CASSLRAAGANVLTF
TGTGCCAGCAGTTTAAGGGCGGCTGGGGCCAACGTCCTGACTTTC
>-|TRBV20-1|-|TRBJ1-2
CSASRRDASNYGYTF
TGCAGTGCTAGTAGAAGAGACGCGTCTAACTATGGCTACACCTTC
>many|TRBV5-4|-|TRBJ2-5
CASSSGHLGQETQYF
TGTGCCAGCAGCTCAGGACATCTAGGTCAAGAGACCCAGTACTTC
>many|TRBV10-1|TRBD1|TRBJ2-3
CASSDGDRGRDTQYF
TGCGCCAGCAGTGATGGAGACAGGGGCCGGGATACGCAGTATTTT
>many|TRBV7-3|-|TRBJ2-3
CASSLEPYTDTQYF
TGTGCCAGCAGCCTAGAGCCCTACACAGATACGCAGTATTTT
>many|TRBV27|TRBD1|TRBJ2-5
CASSQRQGRVETQYF
TGTGCCAGCAGTCAACGACAGGGTAGGGTAGAGACCCAGTACTTC
>many|TRBV9|-|TRBJ2-1
CASSEPGWSYNEQFF
TGTGCCAGCAGCGAACCAGGGTGGTCCTACAATGAGCAGTTCTTC
>many|TRBV28|-|TRBJ1-2
CASSLFWARLGYTF
TGTGCCAGCAGTTTATTTTGGGCGAGGCTTGGCTACACCTTC
>-|TRBV19|-|TRBJ1-3
CASFGGSGNTIYF
TGTGCCAGTTTTGGCGGCAGTGGAAACACCATATATTTT
>many|TRBV28|-|TRBJ2-7
CASSSPGHSSYEQYF
TGTGCCAGCAGTTCACCGGGACATAGCTCCTACGAGCAGTACTTC
>few|TRBV2|-|TRBJ2-7
CASTGITYEQYF
TGTGCCAGCACGGGCATCACCTACGAGCAGTACTTC
>many|TRBV27|-|TRBJ1-2
CALQVEDGRTYGYTF
TGTGCCTTACAGGTAGAGGACGGAAGGACGTATGGCTACACCTTC
>medium-sized|TRBV3-1|-|TRBJ1-5
CASSQAGNNQPQHF
TGTGCCAGCAGCCAAGCAGGGAATAATCAGCCCCAGCATTTT
>few|TRBV28|-|TRBJ2-7
CASSLTGVTYEQYF
TGTGCCAGCAGTCTGACGGGGGTGACTTATGAGCAGTACTTC
>many|TRBV2|-|TRBJ1-5
CASSEALQGYERAQPQHF
TGTGCCAGCAGTGAAGCGCTTCAGGGTTACGAGAGGGCTCAGCCCCAGCATTTT
>many|TRBV5-1|-|TRBJ2-3
CASRRRPTDTQYF
TGCGCCAGCCGGAGAAGACCCACAGATACGCAGTATTTT
>few|TRBV6-2/TRBV6-3|-|TRBJ1-1
CASSWSGAEDFF
TGTGCCAGCAGTTGGTCGGGGGCTGAAGATTTCTTT
>-|TRBV7-9|-|TRBJ2-2
CASSPTRAGELFF
TGTGCCAGCAGTCCGACCCGTGCCGGGGAGCTGTTTTTT
>many|TRBV27|-|TRBJ2-1
CASSPWTDSYNEQFF
TGTGCCAGCAGTCCATGGACGGATTCTTACAATGAGCAGTTCTTC
>once|TRBV30|-|TRBJ2-7
CAWSVSGNYEQYF
TGTGCCTGGAGTGTATCCGGGAACTACGAGCAGTACTTC
>medium-sized|TRBV28|-|TRBJ1-2
CASSFPVGAAYGYTF
TGTGCCAGCAGTTTCCCGGTAGGGGCAGCCTATGGCTACACCTTC
>-|TRBV30|-|TRBJ1-2
CAWSPRAGGYTF
TGTGCCTGGAGTCCCAGGGCCGGGGGCTACACCTTC
>-|TRBV6-1|TRBD2|TRBJ2-1
CASPGGDSYNEQFF
TGTGCCAGCCCGGGGGGGGACTCCTACAATGAGCAGTTCTTC
>many|TRBV7-2|TRBD1|TRBJ2-4
CASSSGGTKNIQYF
TGTGCCAGCAGCTCAGGGGGCACCAAAAACATTCAGTACTTC
>many|TRBV28|-|TRBJ2-7
CASSLYGMGHDLYEQYF
TGTGCCAGCAGCTTATATGGGATGGGGCATGACCTCTACGAGCAGTACTTC
>few|TRBV28|-|TRBJ1-3
CASSDPGAYGNTIYF
TGTGCCAGCAGCGACCCCGGGGCTTACGGAAACACCATATATTTT
>-|TRBV20-1|-|TRBJ1-2
CSAIEGRPYTF
TGCAGTGCTATAGAAGGCAGACCCTACACCTTC
>-|TRBV6-1|-|TRBJ1-2
CASAAGASYVYTF
TGTGCCAGCGCAGCTGGGGCTAGCTATGTCTACACCTTC
>many|TRBV7-9|-|TRBJ2-3
CASAMSSYTDTQYF
TGTGCCAGCGCGATGAGTAGTTACACAGATACGCAGTATTTT
>few|TRBV6-1|TRBD1|TRBJ2-7
CASKIVTGSIYEQYF
TGTGCCAGCAAAATCGTGACAGGGTCTATCTACGAGCAGTACTTC
>many|TRBV6-5|TRBD2|TRBJ2-3
CASSYTSGTILDTQYF
TGTGCCAGCAGTTACACTAGCGGGACGATTTTAGATACGCAGTATTTT
>-|TRBV7-9|TRBD1|TRBJ2-7
CASRGQGVYEQYF
TGTGCCAGCAGGGGACAGGGAGTCTACGAGCAGTACTTC
>many|TRBV7-8|TRBD2|TRBJ2-1
CASSLVGTSRDNEQFF
TGTGCCAGCAGCTTAGTAGGGACTAGCAGAGACAATGAGCAGTTCTTC
>many|TRBV10-1|-|TRBJ1-1
CASSESLGASTEAFF
TGCGCCAGCAGTGAGTCACTGGGAGCTAGCACTGAAGCTTTCTTT
>many|TRBV20-1|-|TRBJ1-2
CSAFWNYGYTF
TGCAGTGCCTTCTGGAACTATGGCTACACCTTC
>-|TRBV11-2|-|TRBJ1-2
CASSLGGAHGCTF
TGTGCCAGCAGCTTAGGGGGGGCGCATGGCTGTACCTTC
>many|TRBV6-5|TRBD2|TRBJ2-3
CASRSTSGGPFTDTQYF
TGTGCCAGCAGATCGACTAGCGGGGGGCCGTTCACAGATACGCAGTATTTT
>many|TRBV24-1|-|TRBJ2-3
CATSDLTGADTQYF
TGTGCCACCAGTGATTTAACGGGGGCAGATACGCAGTATTTT
>medium-sized|TRBV3-1|TRBD1|TRBJ2-7
CASSRADRGYYEQYF
TGTGCCAGCAGCCGAGCCGACAGGGGGTATTACGAGCAGTACTTC
>-|TRBV6-1|-|TRBJ2-3
CASSESVILTDTQYF
TGTGCCAGCAGTGAATCTGTTATACTCACAGATACGCAGTATTTT
>many|TRBV4-3|-|TRBJ2-3
CASSSRRRPTPTDTQYF
TGCGCCAGCAGCTCCCGCAGGCGTCCTACACCTACAGATACGCAGTATTTT
>few|TRBV5-1|TRBD1|TRBJ2-3
CASSLEQGARSDTQYF
TGCGCCAGCAGCTTGGAACAGGGGGCTCGATCGGATACGCAGTATTTT
>-|TRBV3-1|-|TRBJ1-1
CASSPGQLNAEAFF
TGTGCCAGCAGCCCCGGACAGCTGAACGCTGAAGCATTCTTT
>-|TRBV28|-|TRBJ1-5
CASAIHQPQHF
TGTGCCAGCGCTATACATCAGCCCCAGCATTTT
>few|TRBV24-1|-|TRBJ2-3
CATSYHSGKRTDTQYF
TGTGCCACCAGTTACCACAGTGGTAAGCGCACAGATACGCAGTATTTT
>many|TRBV6-1|-|TRBJ1-5
CASKRGDSNRPQHF
TGTGCCAGCAAAAGGGGCGATAGCAATCGGCCCCAGCATTTT
>many|TRBV2|-|TRBJ2-1
CASSDSHYNEQFF
TGTGCCAGCAGTGACTCCCATTACAATGAGCAGTTCTTC
>many|TRBV28|TRBD1|TRBJ1-3
CASSWVDRGNTIYF
TGTGCCAGCAGTTGGGTGGACAGGGGAAACACCATATATTTT
>medium-sized|TRBV6-2/TRBV6-3|TRBD2|TRBJ2-1
CASSTAASGNPEQFF
TGTGCCAGCAGTACGGCCGCTAGCGGGAACCCCGAGCAGTTCTTC